A single sample is the source of the 22 T cell receptor beta chains below, sequenced in a study of high-grade serous ovarian cancer treatment subgroups. Here immunoSEQ multiplex PCR was the method, and the copy in TCRdb shows in-frame clones only, minus some. The table has approximately 17,000 clones, around 73% seen once. The tumor samples were collected prior to definitive surgery or chemotherapy. What was sequenced was tumor tissue. The origin of the receptors is a human donor with high-grade serous ovarian cancer.

This clone has more than one count but fewer than ten. This sequence joins TRBV6-1 and TRBJ1-1; maybe TRBD1 (6 bases). Germline V lookup: CDR1 MNHNS, CDR2 SASEGT. The V and J ends lost 4 bases and 5 bases respectively, with 14 bases between them. This CDR3 region has 14 residues. CDR3 coding DNA: TGTGCCAGCAGTGTACAGGGACGAGGGACTGAAGCTTTCTTT. This sequence encodes CASSVQGRGTEAFF.

This chain connects TRBV7-9 to TRBJ1-4, with 7 bases fitting TRBD1. Per the germline V gene, CDR1 is SEHNR and CDR2 is FQNEAQ (reference sequence). This CDR3 is 13 amino acids long. V was pared by 6 bases and J by 8 bases, with 6 bases of the junction left unmatched. The CDR3 sequence: CASRRGLREKLFF. The CDR3 DNA reads as TGTGCCAGCAGGAGGGGGCTCCGGGAAAAACTGTTTTTT. The variable domain in full, with the rest retrieved from reference TRBV7-9 and TRBJ1-4, is DTGVSQNPRHKITKRGQNVTFRCDPISEHNRLYWYRQTLGQGPEFLTYFQNEAQLEKSRLLSDRFSAERPKGSFSTLEIQRTEQGDSAMYLCASRRGLREKLFFGSGTQLSVL.

The V gene is TRBV6-1, the J gene TRBJ2-7; D may be TRBD2 (6 bases). Trimming removed 6 bases at V and 6 bases at J, with 18 bases between. Germline CDR1 MNHNS, CDR2 SASEGT. The CDR3 runs to 14 residues. Written as DNA, the CDR3 is TGTGCCAGCAGAATTGCACTAGCAGCCTTCGAGCAGTACTTC. Translating it yields CASRIALAAFEQYF.

The gene calls are TRBV11-1 and TRBJ2-6; D unclear. The CDR3 totals 15 residues. The V and J ends lost 4 bases and 2 bases respectively, with 9 bases between them. CDR1 is SGHAT and CDR2 is FQDESV in the germline V gene (reference sequence). The CDR3 here is CASSSGEAGANVLTF. DNA of the CDR3: TGTGCCAGCAGCTCTGGAGAGGCTGGGGCCAACGTCCTGACTTTC.

The CDR3 region has the DNA TGTGCCAGCAGAGAGACTAGCGGGGGGGCTGGCAATGAGCAGTTCTTC. As protein: CASRETSGGAGNEQFF. This rearrangement joins TRBV11-2 to TRBJ2-1; 14 bases map to TRBD2. Germline trimming cut 6 bases from V and 6 bases from J; bases unmatched to any gene: 7. Looked up from germline, CDR1 is SGHAT and CDR2 is FQNNGV. The CDR3 length is 16 residues.

The V gene is TRBV5-6, the J gene TRBJ2-2; D is ambiguous. Germline CDR1 is SGHDT and CDR2 is YYEEEE. The ends were cut back, 4 bases at V and 0 bases at J, with 7 bases in the middle. The CDR3 runs 14 residues. The CDR3 DNA sequence: TGTGCCAGCAGCCCACCAGCGAACACCGGGGAGCTGTTTTTT. Its protein is CASSPPANTGELFF.

The V call is TRBV18, the J call TRBJ2-7, with D possibly TRBD1 on 6 matching bases. V lost 2 bases and J 3 bases, leaving 8 bases between the germline ends. Looked up from germline, CDR1 is KGHSH and CDR2 is LQKENI. The CDR3 is 13 amino acids. The CDR3 region is CASSPTGNYEQYF. The CDR3 DNA reads TGTGCCAGCTCACCAACAGGGAACTACGAGCAGTACTTC.

The V and J genes are TRBV5-1 and TRBJ2-1; D may correspond to TRBD1 or TRBD2 (5 bases each). Germline assignment: CDR1 SGHRS and CDR2 YFSETQ. Trimming pared 7 bases from V and 4 bases from J, leaving 15 bases between. This CDR3 is 14 amino acids long. The CDR3: CASSGTALYNEQFF. Written as DNA, the CDR3 is TGCGCCAGCTCCGGGACCGCTTTATACAATGAGCAGTTCTTC.

The chain uses TRBV4-3 and TRBJ2-7, with D unresolved. Germline CDR1 reads LGHNA; CDR2 reads YSLEER. The V and J ends lost 2 bases and 1 base respectively, with 12 bases between them. This CDR3 comprises 15 residues. CDR3 coding DNA: TGCGCCAGCAGCCAATCCCCGGTCAGTTCCTACGAGCAGTACTTC. Protein: CASSQSPVSSYEQYF.

This clone was counted a few times. This rearrangement joins TRBV7-6 to TRBJ2-1; 10 nucleotides line up with TRBD1. With 8 bases clipped from V and 2 bases from J, the junction kept 9 bases outside the gene matches. This CDR3 has 16 residues. Germline V CDR1 and CDR2: SGHVS, FNYEAQ. CDR3 nucleotides: TGTGCCAGCGTGGGACAGGGGAATGGGGCCTACAATGAGCAGTTCTTC. This gives the protein CASVGQGNGAYNEQFF.

V usage is TRBV2 and J usage is TRBJ2-5; the match to TRBD1 covers 10 bases. After removal of 6 bases from V and 5 bases from J, the junction contained 9 bases not matched to a gene. Germline V gene lookup returns CDR1 SNHLY and CDR2 FYNNEI. The CDR3 runs to 15 residues. CDR3 protein: CASSRLDRGRETQYF. CDR3 sequence (DNA): TGTGCCAGCAGCCGCCTCGACAGGGGGCGTGAGACCCAGTACTTC.

The V and J genes are TRBV18 and TRBJ1-2; no definite D call. V lost 3 bases and J lost 8, with 10 bases in between. This CDR3 is 12 amino acids long. The germline gives CDR1 KGHSH, CDR2 LQKENI. The CDR3 reads CASSPDGPGYTF. The CDR3 nucleotides are TGTGCCAGCTCACCGGACGGCCCGGGCTACACCTTC. Based on the CDR3 plus reference TRBV18 and TRBJ1-2, the full variable domain is NAGVMQNPRHLVRRRGQEARLRCSPMKGHSHVYWYRQLPEEGLKFMVYLQKENIIDESGMPKERFSAEFPKEGPSILRIQQVVRGDSAAYFCASSPDGPGYTFGSGTRLTVV.

A single count supports this clone. This chain connects TRBV19 to TRBJ2-1; D is uncertain. V lost 6 bases and J lost 4, with 16 bases in between. The CDR3 consists of 15 residues. Germline lookup yields CDR1 LNHDA and CDR2 SQIVND (reference sequence). CDR3 in DNA: TGTGCCAGTAGACCTCTCCCGGGCCAGTACAATGAGCAGTTCTTC. Its translation: CASRPLPGQYNEQFF.

There are a few counts of this clone. V usage is TRBV6-5 and J usage is TRBJ1-6, with D hard to call. CDR3 length equals 16 residues. The V gene's germline CDR1 is MNHEY and CDR2 SVGAGI. V dropped 3 bases and J dropped 3 bases, with 12 bases sitting between them. The chain's CDR3 is CASSYGLPFYNSPLHF. The CDR3 DNA is TGTGCCAGCAGTTATGGCCTTCCCTTCTATAATTCACCCCTCCACTTT.

V usage is TRBV9 and J usage is TRBJ1-6; D is undetermined. Germline assignment: CDR1 SGDLS and CDR2 YYNGEE. The length of the CDR3 is 15 residues. Trimming cost V 0 bases and J 7 bases, with 11 bases left between them. CDR3 nucleotide sequence: TGTGCCAGCAGCGTAGATCCCGGCGGAAATTCACCCCTCCACTTT. Translation: CASSVDPGGNSPLHF.

CDR3 coding DNA: TGTGCCAGCGGACTCAATGAGCAGTTCTTC. Its translation: CASGLNEQFF. The V call is TRBV6-6, the J call TRBJ2-1; TRBD2 might be the D (5 bases). CDR1 and CDR2 (germline): MNHNY, SVGAGI (reference sequence). CDR3 length: 10 amino acids. Trimming shortened V by 8 bases and J by 6 bases, and 5 bases separated the two germline ends.

The chain recombines TRBV6-5 with TRBJ1-5, with 9 bases matching TRBD1. V lost 4 bases to trimming and J lost 8 bases; unmatched junction nucleotides: 6. The length of the CDR3 is 14 residues. CDR1 and CDR2 (germline): MNHEY, SVGAGI. CDR3 sequence: CASSSTGGKKPQHF. The DNA of the CDR3 is TGTGCCAGCAGTTCGACAGGGGGAAAGAAGCCCCAGCATTTT.

The chain is built from TRBV19 and TRBJ2-3; D remains ambiguous. The CDR3 runs to 12 residues. CDR1 and CDR2 (germline): LNHDA, SQIVND (reference sequence). Trimming shortened V by 6 bases and J by 2 bases, and 6 bases separated the two germline ends. CDR3 loop: CASSPHTDTQYF. As DNA, the CDR3 is TGTGCCAGTAGCCCTCACACAGATACGCAGTATTTT. The full variable domain, its missing parts supplied by reference TRBV19 and TRBJ2-3, is DGGITQSPKYLFRKEGQNVTLSCEQNLNHDAMYWYRQDPGQGLRLIYYSQIVNDFQKGDIAEGYSVSREKKESFPLTVTSAQKNPTAFYLCASSPHTDTQYFGPGTRLTVL.

The chain uses TRBV7-2 and TRBJ2-3; TRBD2 matches at 8 bases. CDR3 length: 16 amino acids. Germline lookup yields CDR1 SGHTA and CDR2 FQGNSA. V was clipped by 1 base and J by 1 base; unmatched bases: 4. The CDR3, as DNA: TGTGCCAGCAGCTTAGACCCCGGGGGGGGCACAGATACGCAGTATTTT. Protein: CASSLDPGGGTDTQYF.

The genes are TRBV30 and TRBJ1-5; TRBD1 is a possible D gene (5 bases). Germline CDR1 is GTSNPN and CDR2 is SVGIG (reference sequence). Trimming stripped 0 bases from V and 0 bases from J, with 18 bases between. The CDR3 has 18 amino acids. The CDR3 DNA follows: TGTGCCTGGAGTGTACCACAGGAAGGGTATTATAGCAATCAGCCCCAGCATTTT. Protein: CAWSVPQEGYYSNQPQHF.

The chain uses TRBV19 and TRBJ1-2, with D unclear. This CDR3 has 15 amino acids. V lost 4 bases to trimming and J lost 5 bases, with 17 bases between them. CDR1 and CDR2 (germline): LNHDA, SQIVND (reference sequence). The CDR3 DNA sequence: TGTGCCAGTAGTACCACAGCTCGGACCAGTTATGGCTACACCTTC. Amino acids: CASSTTARTSYGYTF.

The chain employs TRBV5-6 and TRBJ2-1; D is perhaps TRBD2 (7 bases). V lost 0 bases, J lost 8 bases, and 21 bases lay in between. Germline CDR1 SGHDT, CDR2 YYEEEE. This CDR3 is built from 17 residues. The CDR3 reads CASSLGYLRGGRDEQFF. The CDR3 DNA sequence: TGTGCCAGCAGCTTGGGGTATTTGAGGGGGGGCCGAGATGAGCAGTTCTTC.